The rows below give T cell receptor beta chains drawn from one sample of a study of blood T cells in healthy people across ages. TCRdb itself ran the 5' RACE reads through MiXCR, one entry per CDR3 protein. The table records about 1.6 million distinct CDR3 sequences, 30% to 40% of them present only once. The material sequenced was blood. Receptor source: a woman aged 30 to 39 in good health. CDR3s include the opening cysteine and the closing phenylalanine or tryptophan. A D gene is named only where the DNA matches it firmly. The size of a clone is reported for some rows only, either as once, few or many, or as a class for expanded clones.

v_gene	d_gene	j_gene	abundance	CDR3nt	CDR3aa
TRBV2	NA	TRBJ1-4	NA	TGTGCCAGCACCCAGACGACGGGGTCTAGTGAAAAACTGTTTTTT	CASTQTTGSSEKLFF
TRBV7-6	TRBD2	TRBJ2-7	few	TGTGCCAGCAGCTCCAAGGGAGGGGTTAGCTCCTACGAGCAGTACTTC	CASSSKGGVSSYEQYF
TRBV20-1	NA	TRBJ1-2	few	TGCAGTGTCCAGACGGATAACATAGACCCGCTCTATGGCTACACCTTC	CSVQTDNIDPLYGYTF
TRBV6-1	TRBD1	TRBJ2-7	NA	TGTGCCAGCAGTGCCTCCGGGACAGGGTACTACGAGCAGTACTTC	CASSASGTGYYEQYF
TRBV7-6	NA	TRBJ1-1	NA	TGTGCCAGCAGCTCGGGCCCACCCAGCCGAGCTTTCTTT	CASSSGPPSRAFF
TRBV6-2/TRBV6-3	NA	TRBJ2-1	NA	TGTGTCAGCAGTCGAGGGCCCTACAATGAGCAGTTCTTC	CVSSRGPYNEQFF
TRBV29-1	NA	TRBJ2-1	NA	TGCAGCGTTGAAGTGGACCCCAAGCAGCAGTTCTTC	CSVEVDPKQQFF
TRBV7-3	TRBD2	TRBJ2-2	few	TGTGCCAGCAGCTCCGGGGGGGCCGGGGAGCTGTTTTTT	CASSSGGAGELFF
TRBV3-1	NA	TRBJ1-2	NA	TGTGCCAGCAGCCGCAATGTAGGGGGGGATGGTGGCTACACCTTC	CASSRNVGGDGGYTF
TRBV5-1	NA	TRBJ2-7	NA	TGCGCCAGCAAGGACTGGAAAACCCACGAGCAGTACTTC	CASKDWKTHEQYF
TRBV7-9	TRBD1	TRBJ1-1	NA	TGTGCCAGCAGCTTAGCGGGGACAGGGTACACTGAAGCTTTCTTT	CASSLAGTGYTEAFF
TRBV27	TRBD2	TRBJ2-7	NA	TGTGCCAGCAGAATTCTAGTGGGAGGGCCAGGGTACGAGCAGTACTTC	CASRILVGGPGYEQYF
TRBV27	TRBD2	TRBJ2-7	few	TGTGCCAGCAGAATAGCGGGAGGGCGAAACGAGCAGTACTTC	CASRIAGGRNEQYF
TRBV7-2	NA	TRBJ2-3	many	TGTGCCAGCAGCTCCCCCCGTCCCATGGAGACGCAGTATTTT	CASSSPRPMETQYF
TRBV18	TRBD1	TRBJ2-7	NA	TGTGCCAGCTCACCACTACAGGGGGCGCCTTACGAGCAGTACTTC	CASSPLQGAPYEQYF
TRBV20-1	TRBD2	TRBJ2-5	NA	TGCAGTGATAGCGGGGGGGCCGAGGAGACCCAGTACTTC	CSDSGGAEETQYF
TRBV29-1	TRBD2	TRBJ2-1	NA	TGCAGCGCTGCGCTGACTGGCGGGAGCACCTACAATGAGCAGTTCTTC	CSAALTGGSTYNEQFF
TRBV20-1	TRBD2	TRBJ2-2	NA	TGCAGTGCGGGGGCGGTAGCGGGAGGCCGAGGGGAGCTGTTTTTT	CSAGAVAGGRGELFF
TRBV28	TRBD2	TRBJ2-7	few	TGTGCCAGCAGAAATAGCGGGAGACGAGACTACGAGCAGTACTTC	CASRNSGRRDYEQYF
TRBV7-2	NA	TRBJ1-5	NA	TGTGCCAGCAGCTTAGAGGAGGAGGGCAATCAGCCCCAGCATTTT	CASSLEEEGNQPQHF
TRBV5-1	NA	TRBJ2-5	NA	TGCGCCAGCAGCTCCGAGGCGGGCCAAGAGACCCAGTACTTC	CASSSEAGQETQYF
TRBV3-1	TRBD2	TRBJ2-5	NA	TGTGCCAGCAGCCAAGGGGTTAGCGGGGGAGGAGAGACCCAGTACTTC	CASSQGVSGGGETQYF
TRBV20-1	NA	TRBJ2-1	NA	TGCAGTGCTAGGTCGGGGACAAGAGACAATGAGCAGTTCTTC	CSARSGTRDNEQFF
TRBV20-1	NA	TRBJ2-5	few	TGCAGTGCTAGTTTCTTCCGGGACGGACCCCAAGAGACCCAGTACTTC	CSASFFRDGPQETQYF
TRBV12-3/TRBV12-4	NA	TRBJ1-2	few	TGTGCCAGCAGTTTAGGTCAGCAAGGTAGCTACACCTTC	CASSLGQQGSYTF
TRBV14	NA	TRBJ2-7	NA	TGTGCCAGCAGCCAAGATCGACCCTCACAGGGTAGCTACGAGCAGTACTTC	CASSQDRPSQGSYEQYF
TRBV29-1	NA	TRBJ2-6	many	TGCAGCGTCGTTTACAGCTCTGGGGCCAACGTCCTGACTTTC	CSVVYSSGANVLTF
TRBV5-1	NA	TRBJ2-5	many	TGTGCCAGCAGCTCCCAACCCCAAGAGACCCAGTACTTC	CASSSQPQETQYF
TRBV4-1	NA	TRBJ1-1	NA	TGCGCCAGCAGCCAACTGCTAGGCGACACTGAAGCTTTCTTT	CASSQLLGDTEAFF
TRBV10-3	NA	TRBJ2-6	NA	TGTGCCATCAGTGAGTCACGAGAACCCCCCAGAACCAGGTTCGTCTTGCGAGGGGCCAACGTCCTGACTTTC	CAISESREPPRTRFVLRGANVLTF
TRBV27	NA	TRBJ2-3	NA	TGTGCCAGCAGTTCCCACGGGACTGAAGGCTCTGCGCAGTATTTT	CASSSHGTEGSAQYF
TRBV12-3/TRBV12-4	NA	TRBJ1-1	many	TGTGCCAGCAGACCTACAGGGAACACTGAAGCTTTCTTT	CASRPTGNTEAFF
TRBV5-1	NA	TRBJ1-2	many	TGCGCCAGCAGTCACGGACAGTCTAACTATGGCTACACCTTC	CASSHGQSNYGYTF
TRBV15	NA	TRBJ2-7	NA	TGTGCCACCAGCTTAGGGACATCATACGAGCAGTACTTC	CATSLGTSYEQYF
TRBV7-8	NA	TRBJ2-7	NA	TGTGCCAGCGGCTTAGCGGCTACAGTCTACGAGCAGTACTTC	CASGLAATVYEQYF
TRBV5-1	TRBD2	TRBJ2-1	many	TGCGCCAGCAGCTTGGCTAGCGGGAGGAATGAGCAGTTCTTC	CASSLASGRNEQFF
TRBV7-3	TRBD2	TRBJ2-3	NA	TGTGCCAGCAGCTTAAACCAGCGGGGGGCAGGGACAGATACGCAGTATTTT	CASSLNQRGAGTDTQYF
TRBV2	NA	TRBJ2-7	NA	TGTGCCAGCACGGGCAGAAAAAACATGCAGTACTTC	CASTGRKNMQYF
TRBV6-5	TRBD2	TRBJ2-7	NA	TGTGCCACCTCTCCCGGGACTACCTACGAGCAGTACTTC	CATSPGTTYEQYF
TRBV30	TRBD2	TRBJ2-5	NA	TGTGCCTGGAGTGACCTTAGCGGGGTCCAGTACTTC	CAWSDLSGVQYF
TRBV9	NA	TRBJ2-1	NA	TGTGCCAGCAGCGTAGGTGGGACCCCCCCCGATGAGCAGTTCTTC	CASSVGGTPPDEQFF
TRBV20-1	NA	TRBJ1-1	few	TGCAGTGGAGAACGGGGCAACACTGAAGCTTTCTTT	CSGERGNTEAFF
TRBV10-3	NA	TRBJ2-7	many	TGTGCCATCAGTTGGGGGGATTCTTACGAGCAGTACTTC	CAISWGDSYEQYF
TRBV5-6	TRBD1	TRBJ2-5	NA	TGTGCCAGCAGCTTGGTCGGACAGGGCGGGCAAGAGACCCAGTACTTC	CASSLVGQGGQETQYF
TRBV4-2	NA	TRBJ2-3	NA	TGTGCCAGCAACCAAGGTGTGATGACTATTTACACAGATACGCAGTATTTT	CASNQGVMTIYTDTQYF
TRBV12-3/TRBV12-4	TRBD2	TRBJ2-1	NA	TGTGCCAGCAGTTTGGTGGTAGCGGGAGGAGGGAATGAGCAGTTCTTC	CASSLVVAGGGNEQFF
TRBV6-2/TRBV6-3	NA	TRBJ1-2	NA	TGTGCCAGCAGCAGATCCACGTATGGCTACACCTTC	CASSRSTYGYTF
TRBV20-1	NA	TRBJ2-7	NA	TGCAGTGTTAGGCAGAGGGGATACGAGCAGTACTTC	CSVRQRGYEQYF
TRBV5-6	TRBD2	TRBJ2-7	NA	TGTGCCAGCAGGGCGACTAGCGGGACGCCCTACGAGCAGTACTTC	CASRATSGTPYEQYF
TRBV24-1	NA	TRBJ2-7	NA	TGTGCCACCAGTGATTCTTGGAGCTCCTACAATGAGCAGTACTTC	CATSDSWSSYNEQYF
TRBV4-1	NA	TRBJ1-4	NA	TGTGCCAGCAGCCAAGAGGGAACAACTAATGAAAAACTGTTTTTT	CASSQEGTTNEKLFF
TRBV9	NA	TRBJ1-6	NA	TGTGCCGGCAGCGTAGGGGACAAATATTCACCCCTCCACTTT	CAGSVGDKYSPLHF